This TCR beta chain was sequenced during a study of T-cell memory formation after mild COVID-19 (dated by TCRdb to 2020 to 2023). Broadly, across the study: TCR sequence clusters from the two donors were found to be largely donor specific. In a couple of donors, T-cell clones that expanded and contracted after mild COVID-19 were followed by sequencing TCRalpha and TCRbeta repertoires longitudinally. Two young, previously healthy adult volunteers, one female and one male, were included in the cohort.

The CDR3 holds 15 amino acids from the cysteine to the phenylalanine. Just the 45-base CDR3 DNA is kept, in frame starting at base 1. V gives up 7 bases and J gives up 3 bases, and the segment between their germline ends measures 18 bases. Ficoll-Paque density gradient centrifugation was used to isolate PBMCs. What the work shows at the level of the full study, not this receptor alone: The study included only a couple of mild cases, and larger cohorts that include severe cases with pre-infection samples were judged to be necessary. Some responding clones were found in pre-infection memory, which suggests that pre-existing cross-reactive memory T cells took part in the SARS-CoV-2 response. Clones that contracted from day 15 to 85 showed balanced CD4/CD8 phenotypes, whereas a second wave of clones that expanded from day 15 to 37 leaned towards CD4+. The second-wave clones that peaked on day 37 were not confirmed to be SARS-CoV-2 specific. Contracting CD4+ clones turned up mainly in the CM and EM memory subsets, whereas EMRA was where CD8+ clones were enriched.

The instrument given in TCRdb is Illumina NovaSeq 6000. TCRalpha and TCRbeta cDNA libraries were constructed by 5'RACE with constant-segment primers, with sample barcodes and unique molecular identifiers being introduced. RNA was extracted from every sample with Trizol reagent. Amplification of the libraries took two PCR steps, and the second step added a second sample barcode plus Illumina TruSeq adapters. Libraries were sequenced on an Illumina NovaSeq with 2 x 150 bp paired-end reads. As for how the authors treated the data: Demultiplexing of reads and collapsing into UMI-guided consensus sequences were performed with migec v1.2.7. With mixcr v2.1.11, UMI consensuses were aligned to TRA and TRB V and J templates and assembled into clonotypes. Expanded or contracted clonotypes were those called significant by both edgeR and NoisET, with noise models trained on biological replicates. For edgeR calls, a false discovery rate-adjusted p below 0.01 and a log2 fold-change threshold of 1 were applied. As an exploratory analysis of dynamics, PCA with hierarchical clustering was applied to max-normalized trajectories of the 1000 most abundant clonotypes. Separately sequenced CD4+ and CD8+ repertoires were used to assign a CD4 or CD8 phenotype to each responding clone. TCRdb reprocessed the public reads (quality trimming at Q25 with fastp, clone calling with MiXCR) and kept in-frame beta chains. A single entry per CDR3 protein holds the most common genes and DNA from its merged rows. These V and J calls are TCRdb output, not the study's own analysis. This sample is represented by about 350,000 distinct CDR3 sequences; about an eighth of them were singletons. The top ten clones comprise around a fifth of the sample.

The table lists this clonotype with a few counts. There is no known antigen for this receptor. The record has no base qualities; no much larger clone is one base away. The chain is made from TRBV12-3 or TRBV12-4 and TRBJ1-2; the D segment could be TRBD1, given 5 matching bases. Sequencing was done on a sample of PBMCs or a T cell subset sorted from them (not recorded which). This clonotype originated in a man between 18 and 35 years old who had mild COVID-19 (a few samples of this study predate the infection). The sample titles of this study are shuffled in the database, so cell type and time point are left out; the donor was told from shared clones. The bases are TGTGCCAGCACCCTTCGACAGACCCTGGACTATGGCTACACCTTC. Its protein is CASTLRQTLDYGYTF.